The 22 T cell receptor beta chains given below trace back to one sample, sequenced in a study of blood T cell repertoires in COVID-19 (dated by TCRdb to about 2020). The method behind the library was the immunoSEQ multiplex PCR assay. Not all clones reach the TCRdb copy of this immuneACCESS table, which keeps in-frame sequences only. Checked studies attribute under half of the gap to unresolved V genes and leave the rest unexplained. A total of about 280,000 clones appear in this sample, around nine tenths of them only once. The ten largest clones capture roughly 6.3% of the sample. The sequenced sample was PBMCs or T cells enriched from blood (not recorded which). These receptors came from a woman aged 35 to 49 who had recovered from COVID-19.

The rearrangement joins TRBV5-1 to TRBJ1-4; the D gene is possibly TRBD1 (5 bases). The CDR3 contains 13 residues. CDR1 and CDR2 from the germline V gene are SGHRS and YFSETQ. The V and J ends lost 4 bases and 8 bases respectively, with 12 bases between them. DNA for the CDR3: TGCGCCAGCAGCAGGGGATCGGACGAAAAACTGTTTTTT. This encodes CASSRGSDEKLFF.

The CDR3 is CASSFRQAGAGELFF. The CDR3 bases are TGTGCCAGCAGCTTTCGGCAGGCGGGGGCCGGGGAGCTGTTTTTT. The gene calls are TRBV13 and TRBJ2-2; 7 bases align to TRBD2. V lost 3 bases to trimming and J lost 6 bases; unmatched junction nucleotides: 7. In germline, CDR1 is PRHDT, CDR2 FYEKMQ (reference sequence). CDR3 length: 15 residues.

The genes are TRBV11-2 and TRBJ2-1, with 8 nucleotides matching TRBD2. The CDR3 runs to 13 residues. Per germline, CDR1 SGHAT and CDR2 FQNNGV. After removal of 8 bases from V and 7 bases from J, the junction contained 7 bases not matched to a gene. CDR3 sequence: CASSPGGSNEQFF. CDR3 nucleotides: TGTGCCAGCTCGCCGGGGGGGAGTAATGAGCAGTTCTTC.

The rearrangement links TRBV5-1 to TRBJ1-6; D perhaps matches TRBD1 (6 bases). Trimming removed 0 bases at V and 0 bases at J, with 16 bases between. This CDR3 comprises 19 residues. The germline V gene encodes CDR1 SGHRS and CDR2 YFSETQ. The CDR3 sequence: CASSLEAQGTLSYNSPLHF. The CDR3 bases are TGCGCCAGCAGCTTGGAAGCCCAGGGGACCCTCTCCTATAATTCACCCCTCCACTTT.

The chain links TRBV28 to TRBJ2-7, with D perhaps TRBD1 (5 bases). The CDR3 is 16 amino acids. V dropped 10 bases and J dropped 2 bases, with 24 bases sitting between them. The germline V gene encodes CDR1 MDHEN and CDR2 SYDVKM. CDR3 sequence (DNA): TGTGCCACCACCGACAGCTCACTCTCTACCCCCTACGAGCAGTACTTC. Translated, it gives CATTDSSLSTPYEQYF. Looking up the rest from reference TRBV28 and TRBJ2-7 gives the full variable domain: DVKVTQSSRYLVKRTGEKVFLECVQDMDHENMFWYRQDPGLGLRLIYFSYDVKMKEKGDIPEGYSVSREKKERFSLILESASTNQTSMYLCATTDSSLSTPYEQYFGPGTRLTVT.

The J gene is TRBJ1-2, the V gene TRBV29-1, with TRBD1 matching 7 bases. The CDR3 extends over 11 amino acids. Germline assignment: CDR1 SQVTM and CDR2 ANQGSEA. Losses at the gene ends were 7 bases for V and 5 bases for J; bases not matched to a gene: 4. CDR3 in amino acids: CSAGQFYGYTF. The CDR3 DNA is TGCAGCGCGGGACAGTTTTATGGCTACACCTTC. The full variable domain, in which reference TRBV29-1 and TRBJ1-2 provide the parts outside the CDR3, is SAVISQKPSRDICQRGTSLTIQCQVDSQVTMMFWYRQQPGQSLTLIATANQGSEATYESGFVIDKFPISRPNLTFSTLTVSNMSPEDSSIYLCSAGQFYGYTFGSGTRLTVV.

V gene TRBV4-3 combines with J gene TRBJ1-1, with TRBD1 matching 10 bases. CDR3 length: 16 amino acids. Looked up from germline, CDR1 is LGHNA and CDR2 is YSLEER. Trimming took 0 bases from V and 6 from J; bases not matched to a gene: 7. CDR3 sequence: CASSQDRGTGAPEAFF. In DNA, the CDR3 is TGCGCCAGCAGCCAAGATCGGGGGACAGGGGCCCCTGAAGCTTTCTTT.

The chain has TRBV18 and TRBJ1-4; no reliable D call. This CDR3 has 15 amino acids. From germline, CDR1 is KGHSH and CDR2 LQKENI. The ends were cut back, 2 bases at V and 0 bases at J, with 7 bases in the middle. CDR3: CASSPAVATNEKLFF. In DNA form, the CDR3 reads TGTGCCAGCTCACCAGCTGTAGCAACTAATGAAAAACTGTTTTTT. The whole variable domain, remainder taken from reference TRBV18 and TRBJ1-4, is NAGVMQNPRHLVRRRGQEARLRCSPMKGHSHVYWYRQLPEEGLKFMVYLQKENIIDESGMPKERFSAEFPKEGPSILRIQQVVRGDSAAYFCASSPAVATNEKLFFGSGTQLSVL.

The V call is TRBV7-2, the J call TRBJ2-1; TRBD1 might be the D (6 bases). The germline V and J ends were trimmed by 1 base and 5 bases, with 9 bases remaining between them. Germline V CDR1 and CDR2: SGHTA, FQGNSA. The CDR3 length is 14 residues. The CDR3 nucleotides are TGTGCCAGCAGCTTAGGGAGGACAGACAATGAGCAGTTCTTC. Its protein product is CASSLGRTDNEQFF. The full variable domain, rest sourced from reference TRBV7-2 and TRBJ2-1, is GAGVSQSPSNKVTEKGKDVELRCDPISGHTALYWYRQSLGQGLEFLIYFQGNSAPDKSGLPSDRFSAERTGGSVSTLTIQRTQQEDSAVYLCASSLGRTDNEQFFGPGTRLTVL.

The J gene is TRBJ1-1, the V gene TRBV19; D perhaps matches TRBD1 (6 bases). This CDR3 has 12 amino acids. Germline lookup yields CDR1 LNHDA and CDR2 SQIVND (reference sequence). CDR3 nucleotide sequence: TGTGGTTCGCGGGGGGCTAGGACTGAAGCTTTCTTT. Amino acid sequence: CGSRGARTEAFF.

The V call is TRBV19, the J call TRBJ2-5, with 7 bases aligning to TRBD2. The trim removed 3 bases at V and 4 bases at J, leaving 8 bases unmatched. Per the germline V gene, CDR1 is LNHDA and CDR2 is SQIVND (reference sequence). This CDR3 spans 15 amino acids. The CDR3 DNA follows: TGTGCCAGTAGTATGCGGGGGAGGGACTTAGAGACCCAGTACTTC. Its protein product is CASSMRGRDLETQYF.

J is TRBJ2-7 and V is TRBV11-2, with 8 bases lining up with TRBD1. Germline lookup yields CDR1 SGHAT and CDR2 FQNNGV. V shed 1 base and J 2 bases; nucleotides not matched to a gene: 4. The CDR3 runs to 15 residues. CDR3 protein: CASSLVQGAAYEQYF. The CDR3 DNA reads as TGTGCCAGCAGCTTAGTGCAGGGGGCTGCCTACGAGCAGTACTTC.

The CDR3 loop reads CASSPGQPKQYF. DNA of the CDR3: TGTGCCAGCAGTCCTGGACAGCCCAAGCAGTACTTC. This rearrangement joins TRBV2 to TRBJ2-7, with D possibly matching TRBD1 (6 bases). This CDR3 spans 12 amino acids. Germline V gene sequence: CDR1 SNHLY, CDR2 FYNNEI. V lost 5 bases and J 8 bases, leaving 13 bases between the germline ends.

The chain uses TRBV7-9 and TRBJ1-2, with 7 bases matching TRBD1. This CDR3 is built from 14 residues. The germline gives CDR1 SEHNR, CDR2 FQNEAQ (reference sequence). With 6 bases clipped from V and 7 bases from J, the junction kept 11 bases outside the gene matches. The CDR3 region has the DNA TGTGCCAGCAGTTACCGCGGGACAGATGGTGGCTACACCTTC. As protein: CASSYRGTDGGYTF.

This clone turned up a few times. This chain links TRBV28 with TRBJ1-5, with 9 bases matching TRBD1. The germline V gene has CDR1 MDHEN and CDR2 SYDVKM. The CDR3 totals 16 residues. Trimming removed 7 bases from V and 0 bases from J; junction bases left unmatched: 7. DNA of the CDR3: TGTGCCAGCACAAAGACAGGGGGGTATAGCAATCAGCCCCAGCATTTT. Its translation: CASTKTGGYSNQPQHF.

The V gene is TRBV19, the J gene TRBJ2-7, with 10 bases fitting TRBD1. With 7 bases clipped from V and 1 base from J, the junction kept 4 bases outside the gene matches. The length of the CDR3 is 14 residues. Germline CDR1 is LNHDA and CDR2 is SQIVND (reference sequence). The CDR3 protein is CASNPGQGSYEQYF. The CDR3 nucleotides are TGTGCCAGTAACCCGGGACAGGGGTCCTACGAGCAGTACTTC.

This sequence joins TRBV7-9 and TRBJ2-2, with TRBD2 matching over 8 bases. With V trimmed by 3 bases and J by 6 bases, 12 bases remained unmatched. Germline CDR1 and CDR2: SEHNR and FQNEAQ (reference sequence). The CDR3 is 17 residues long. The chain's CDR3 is CASSFITSGGLAGELFF. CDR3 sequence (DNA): TGTGCCAGCAGCTTTATAACTAGCGGCGGGCTTGCCGGGGAGCTGTTTTTT.

The CDR3 reads CARSGLAGLVGELFF. Here the CDR3 DNA reads TGTGCCAGGTCCGGACTAGCGGGACTTGTCGGGGAGCTGTTTTTT. This chain joins TRBV25-1 and TRBJ2-2; 12 positions agree with TRBD2. Germline V gives CDR1 MGHDK, CDR2 SYGVNS. V trimming: 9 bases; J trimming: 7 bases; junction bases outside the gene matches: 9. CDR3 length: 15 amino acids.

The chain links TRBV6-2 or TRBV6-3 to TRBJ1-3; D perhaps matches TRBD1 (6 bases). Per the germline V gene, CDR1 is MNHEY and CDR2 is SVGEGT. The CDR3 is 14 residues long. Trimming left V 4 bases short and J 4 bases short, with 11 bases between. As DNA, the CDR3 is TGTGCCAGCAGTTTTGGGGGCGACGGAAACACCATATATTTT. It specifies CASSFGGDGNTIYF.

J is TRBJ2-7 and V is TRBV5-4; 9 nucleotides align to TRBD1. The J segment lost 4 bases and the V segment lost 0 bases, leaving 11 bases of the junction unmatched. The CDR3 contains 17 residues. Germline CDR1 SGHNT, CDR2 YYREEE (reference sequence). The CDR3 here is CASSLAGGTGGIYEQYF. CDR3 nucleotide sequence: TGTGCCAGCAGCTTGGCCGGCGGTACAGGGGGCATTTACGAGCAGTACTTC.

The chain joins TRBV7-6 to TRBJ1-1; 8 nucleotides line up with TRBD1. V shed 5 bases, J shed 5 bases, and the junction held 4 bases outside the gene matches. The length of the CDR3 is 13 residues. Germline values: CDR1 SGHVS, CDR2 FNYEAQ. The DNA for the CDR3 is TGTGCCAGCAGCCGACAGGGGTTTACTGAAGCTTTCTTT. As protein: CASSRQGFTEAFF.

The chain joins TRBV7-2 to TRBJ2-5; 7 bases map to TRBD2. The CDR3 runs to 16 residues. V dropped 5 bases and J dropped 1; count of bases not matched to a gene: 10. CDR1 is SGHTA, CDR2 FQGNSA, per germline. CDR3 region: CASSLGGGSGQETQYF. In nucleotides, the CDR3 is TGTGCCAGCAGCCTTGGGGGGGGTAGCGGCCAAGAGACCCAGTACTTC.